Presented here are 8 T cell receptor beta chains from one specimen sequenced in a study of shared clonotypes between healthy human individuals. Repertoires were generated with immunoSEQ multiplex PCR, while TCRdb's copy carries only in-frame clones and drops some. The table includes 2,100,000 or so clones, approximately 94% detected once. Sequenced: naive CD4+ T cells sorted from blood. Subset of the sample: CD45RA+ positively selected. The source is a young man in good health.

The chain links TRBV7-2 to TRBJ1-2, with a possible D match to TRBD1 (5 bases). This CDR3 comprises 14 residues. CDR1 and CDR2 from the germline V gene are SGHTA and FQGNSA. The V end was cut by 2 bases, the J end by 7 bases, with 14 bases between. CDR3 in amino acids: CASSLWGNPSGYTF. The CDR3 nucleotides are TGTGCCAGCAGCTTATGGGGGAACCCCTCTGGCTACACCTTC.

With regard to this clone: The sample contains more than one DNA sequence encoding this CDR3. V and J are TRBV11-3 and TRBJ2-1; a weak D match, TRBD2 (5 bases). Deletions cut 6 bases from V and 6 bases from J, with 6 bases between. Germline lookup yields CDR1 SGHNT and CDR2 YENEEA. The CDR3 covers 11 residues. CDR3 sequence: CASSRGNEQFF. CDR3 bases: TGTGCCAGCAGTCGGGGCAATGAGCAGTTCTTC.

The chain joins TRBV19 to TRBJ1-5; 8 bases are shared with TRBD1. The CDR3 length is 13 residues. Germline lookup yields CDR1 LNHDA and CDR2 SQIVND (reference sequence). The junction had 8 bases not matched to a gene; V was cut back by 10 bases and J by 6 bases. For the CDR3, the DNA is TGTGCCACGGGACAGGAGTCCTTTCAGCCCCAGCATTTT. It yields the protein CATGQESFQPQHF. Together with reference TRBV19 and TRBJ1-5, the CDR3 gives the full variable domain: DGGITQSPKYLFRKEGQNVTLSCEQNLNHDAMYWYRQDPGQGLRLIYYSQIVNDFQKGDIAEGYSVSREKKESFPLTVTSAQKNPTAFYLCATGQESFQPQHFGDGTRLSIL.

This chain links TRBV4-1 with TRBJ1-1; tentative D call: TRBD1 (6 bases). V lost 2 bases and J 1 base, leaving 20 bases between the germline ends. The CDR3 sequence is 18 residues long. The V gene's germline CDR1 is MGHRA and CDR2 YSYEKL. The CDR3 reads CASSQQGGVQGRNTEAFF. The CDR3, as DNA: TGCGCCAGCAGCCAACAAGGGGGTGTACAGGGCAGGAACACTGAAGCTTTCTTT.

V is TRBV2 and J is TRBJ2-7; D is tentatively TRBD1 or TRBD2 (5 bases each). Per germline, CDR1 SNHLY and CDR2 FYNNEI. The ends were cut back, 4 bases at V and 6 bases at J, with 16 bases in the middle. This CDR3 has 14 amino acids. For the CDR3, the DNA is TGTGCCAGCAGTGCGGGACGCAGCTACGGCGAGCAGTACTTC. Translated, it gives CASSAGRSYGEQYF.

The chain links TRBV14 to TRBJ2-1; D gene uncertain. Germline assignment: CDR1 SGHDN and CDR2 FVKESK. V shed 3 bases and J shed 0 bases, with 15 bases lying between them. The CDR3 runs to 17 residues. The CDR3, as DNA: TGTGCCAGCAGCCACATAGAAGGCCTATCCTCCTACAATGAGCAGTTCTTC. It is translated as CASSHIEGLSSYNEQFF.

This sequence joins TRBV28 and TRBJ1-5, with D perhaps TRBD1 (5 bases). The CDR3 sequence is 12 residues long. Between the trimmed V and J ends, which lost 7 bases and 4 bases, there was a span of 8 bases. From germline, CDR1 is MDHEN and CDR2 SYDVKM. Here the CDR3 reads CASITGNQPQHF. CDR3 nucleotides: TGTGCCAGCATAACAGGTAATCAGCCCCAGCATTTT.

As DNA, the CDR3 is TGTGCCAGTAGGCGGACAGGGGTCGAGACCCAGTACTTC. Protein: CASRRTGVETQYF. V and J are TRBV19 and TRBJ2-5; 9 bases are shared with TRBD1. V was clipped by 6 bases and J by 5 bases; unmatched bases: 4. Germline CDR1 reads LNHDA; CDR2 reads SQIVND (reference sequence). This CDR3 has 13 residues.